The next 9 T cell receptor beta chains were all read from a single sample in a study of regulatory dendritic cells for organ transplantation. The table came from immunoSEQ multiplex PCR; TCRdb's copy has only in-frame clones and leaves some out. This table has under 40,000 clones, approximately 90% appearing once. Sequencing was done on a sample of naive CD8+ T cells from blood. Documented subset: CD45RA+ naive T cells. The receptor source for this set is a human donor in good health.

This chain uses TRBV7-9 with TRBJ2-7, with 10 bases lining up with TRBD2. Germline trimming cut 6 bases from V and 3 bases from J; bases unmatched to any gene: 14. Germline-derived CDR1 and CDR2 are SEHNR and FQNEAQ (reference sequence). CDR3 size: 17 residues. Here the CDR3 reads CASSSKDRRLAGYEQYF. DNA of the CDR3: TGTGCCAGCAGTTCAAAGGACAGACGACTAGCGGGCTACGAGCAGTACTTC.

The rearrangement uses TRBV19 and TRBJ1-1, with a tentative D call TRBD1 (5 bases). This CDR3 has 15 residues. Germline values: CDR1 LNHDA, CDR2 SQIVND (reference sequence). Trimming left V 3 bases short and J 6 bases short, with 17 bases between. The DNA for the CDR3 is TGTGCCAGTAGTATCCCCGGCGGATGGGGGGCTGAAGCTTTCTTT. This encodes CASSIPGGWGAEAFF. Variable domain in full (rest from reference TRBV19 and TRBJ1-1): DGGITQSPKYLFRKEGQNVTLSCEQNLNHDAMYWYRQDPGQGLRLIYYSQIVNDFQKGDIAEGYSVSREKKESFPLTVTSAQKNPTAFYLCASSIPGGWGAEAFFGQGTRLTVV.

The V call is TRBV7-2, the J call TRBJ2-3; a weak D match, TRBD2 (6 bases). From germline, CDR1 is SGHTA and CDR2 FQGNSA. Trimming shortened V by 1 base and J by 6 bases, and 11 bases separated the two germline ends. This CDR3 comprises 14 residues. The CDR3 spells CASSLEREHDTQYF. The CDR3 nucleotides are TGTGCCAGCAGCTTAGAACGGGAGCATGATACGCAGTATTTT.

The J gene is TRBJ2-7, the V gene TRBV10-3; D call uncertain. The CDR3 spans 13 residues. The ends were cut back, 2 bases at V and 5 bases at J, with 10 bases in the middle. CDR1 is ENHRY, CDR2 SYGVKD, per germline. The CDR3 is CAISEGRINEQYF. For the CDR3, the DNA is TGTGCCATCAGTGAGGGCAGGATCAACGAGCAGTACTTC.

This chain links TRBV5-4 with TRBJ2-1; TRBD1 aligns across 8 bases. CDR1 SGHNT and CDR2 YYREEE come from the germline V gene (reference sequence). This CDR3 is 15 amino acids long. V was pared by 5 bases and J by 2 bases, with 6 bases of the junction left unmatched. The CDR3 spells CASRFGQGAYNEQFF. The CDR3 region has the DNA TGTGCCAGCAGATTTGGACAGGGAGCCTACAATGAGCAGTTCTTC.

The V call is TRBV6-4, the J call TRBJ2-5; D gene unclear. V shed 2 bases and J shed 7 bases, with 17 bases lying between them. In germline, CDR1 is MRHNA, CDR2 SNTAGT. CDR3 length equals 15 residues. CDR3 bases: TGTGCCAGCAGTGACCCTAAAGCCCCAAGTTGGACCCAGTACTTC. It specifies CASSDPKAPSWTQYF.

This sequence joins TRBV7-9 and TRBJ2-1, with a possible D match to TRBD1 (6 bases). This CDR3 comprises 14 residues. Per the germline V gene, CDR1 is SEHNR and CDR2 is FQNEAQ (reference sequence). Trimming pared 7 bases from V and 1 base from J, leaving 11 bases between. The CDR3 is CASTPGVSYNEQFF. The CDR3 DNA follows: TGTGCCAGCACCCCAGGGGTTTCCTACAATGAGCAGTTCTTC.

CDR3 DNA: TGTGCCAGCAGCGTACATGGGGACAGTTCCTACGAGCAGTACTTC. Its translation: CASSVHGDSSYEQYF. The rearrangement links TRBV9 to TRBJ2-7, with 7 bases identical to TRBD1. The CDR3 has 15 amino acids. Trimming cost V 1 base and J 1 base; bases outside gene matches: 5. The germline V gene encodes CDR1 SGDLS and CDR2 YYNGEE.

About this clone: The DNA is omitted, as the CDR3 cannot be located on it reliably, and the CDR3 follows TCRdb's listing. This chain uses TRBV6-5 with TRBJ2-1. Per the germline V gene, CDR1 is MNHEY and CDR2 is SVGAGI. From its first to its last residue, the CDR3 has 14 amino acids. CDR3 protein: CASSSSAPDNEQFF.